These 27 T cell receptor beta chains were sequenced from one sample in a study of blood T cells in healthy people across ages. Together with a sample-barcoded 5' primer, a J-beta primer mix was included in a second PCR lasting about 6 to 11 cycles. TCRdb itself ran the 5' RACE reads through MiXCR, one entry per CDR3 protein. This sample has over 1,200,000 distinct CDR3 sequences, with almost 60% found just once. The sample comprised blood. These receptors originate from a man younger than 30 in good health.

This chain joins TRBV29-1 and TRBJ1-5; no clear D gene. CDR1 and CDR2 (germline): SQVTM, ANQGSEA. CDR3 length: 12 amino acids. Trimming pared 4 bases from V and 6 bases from J, leaving 10 bases between. The CDR3 reads CSVAEDGQPQHF. The CDR3 coding sequence is TGCAGCGTTGCGGAAGACGGTCAGCCCCAGCATTTT. The variable domain in full, with the rest retrieved from reference TRBV29-1 and TRBJ1-5, is SAVISQKPSRDICQRGTSLTIQCQVDSQVTMMFWYRQQPGQSLTLIATANQGSEATYESGFVIDKFPISRPNLTFSTLTVSNMSPEDSSIYLCSVAEDGQPQHFGDGTRLSIL.

This rearrangement joins TRBV10-1 to TRBJ2-7, with 15 bases matching TRBD2. The DNA end favors TRBJ2-4, so the J call may be wrong. Germline V lookup: CDR1 WNHNN, CDR2 SYGVQD (reference sequence). The CDR3 covers 18 residues. CDR3 residues: CASSDIGLAGGPRNIQYF. CDR3 sequence (DNA): TGCGCCAGCAGTGACATAGGACTAGCGGGAGGGCCGAGAAACATTCAGTACTTC.

This clonotype was counted only a few times. A read error may produce the germline difference seen at one junction end. Written as DNA, the CDR3 is TGTGCCAGCAGTGGACGACCGCTCTATGCCTACACCTTC. Translated, it gives CASSGRPLYAYTF. The chain combines TRBV27 with TRBJ1-2; no clear D. The CDR3 has 13 residues. The germline gives CDR1 MNHEY, CDR2 SMNVEV (reference sequence).

The genes are TRBV12-3 or TRBV12-4 and TRBJ2-3; D tentatively reads TRBD1 or TRBD2 (7 bases each). This CDR3 has 17 residues. The germline V and J ends were trimmed by 4 bases and 6 bases, with 23 bases remaining between them. CDR3 sequence reads: CASSSGGGGAPQDTQYF. CDR3 sequence (DNA): TGTGCCAGCAGTTCAGGGGGGGGGGGCGCCCCACAGGATACGCAGTATTTT.

In this sample, this clonotype turned up a few times. This chain links TRBV10-3 with TRBJ2-5; perhaps TRBD2 as D (6 bases). The V gene lost 0 bases and the J gene lost 5 bases, with 13 bases spanning the gap. Looked up from germline, CDR1 is ENHRY and CDR2 is SYGVKD. The CDR3 is 15 amino acids. CDR3 sequence: CAISESIMSGETQYF. The CDR3 DNA is TGTGCCATCAGTGAGTCGATTATGAGCGGGGAGACCCAGTACTTC.

The chain employs TRBV7-2 and TRBJ2-7, with D unclear. Germline lookup yields CDR1 SGHTA and CDR2 FQGNSA. The CDR3 totals 15 residues. V was clipped by 6 bases and J by 3 bases, with 18 bases between them. DNA for the CDR3: TGTGCCAGCAGGATTTCTTCGGTAGCCAACTACGAGCAGTACTTC. Translation: CASRISSVANYEQYF.

The chain combines TRBV27 with TRBJ2-7; D is undetermined. V was trimmed by 3 bases and J by 6 bases, leaving 15 bases between them. Looked up from germline, CDR1 is MNHEY and CDR2 is SMNVEV (reference sequence). The CDR3 length is 14 residues. The CDR3 DNA reads TGTGCCAGCAGTTTCCTGCTAGGATCCGGCGAGCAGTACTTC. This translates into CASSFLLGSGEQYF.

The chain couples TRBV20-1 to TRBJ2-7, with D maybe TRBD2 (5 bases). The CDR3 contains 11 residues. Germline V CDR1 and CDR2: DFQATT, SNEGSKA (reference sequence). V dropped 5 bases and J dropped 2 bases, with 7 bases sitting between them. This chain's CDR3 is CSAFGAYEQYF. The DNA of the CDR3 is TGCAGTGCTTTCGGGGCCTACGAGCAGTACTTC.

The V and J genes are TRBV3-1 and TRBJ1-5; tentative D call: TRBD1 (5 bases). The CDR3 covers 15 residues. V lost 3 bases to trimming and J lost 0 bases, with 9 bases between them. Germline CDR1 is LGHDT and CDR2 is YNNKEL (reference sequence). The CDR3: CASSQGLFSNQPQHF. The CDR3 nucleotides read TGTGCCAGCAGCCAGGGACTCTTTAGCAATCAGCCCCAGCATTTT.

V usage is TRBV9 and J usage is TRBJ2-5, with D perhaps matching TRBD2 (5 bases). Trimming stripped 4 bases from V and 4 bases from J, with 20 bases between. This CDR3 has 16 amino acids. Germline V CDR1 and CDR2: SGDLS, YYNGEE. In DNA form, the CDR3 reads TGTGCCAGCAGCCCAAGAGGGCGGAGGCTGGGAGAGACCCAGTACTTC. Translation gives CASSPRGRRLGETQYF.

V is TRBV20-1 and J is TRBJ2-1, with TRBD1 as a possible D gene (6 bases). The V gene lost 5 bases and the J gene lost 8 bases, with 25 bases spanning the gap. This CDR3 region has 16 residues. CDR1 and CDR2 from the germline V gene are DFQATT and SNEGSKA (reference sequence). The CDR3 protein is CSAEPQGSVFFDEQFF. CDR3 in DNA: TGCAGTGCTGAACCCCAGGGGAGCGTGTTTTTTGATGAGCAGTTCTTC.

With regard to this clonotype: A junction end diverges from the germline sequence, so it may reflect a read error. The genes are TRBV5-1 and TRBJ2-1; TRBD2 might be the D (6 bases). This CDR3 has 16 residues. Germline V gene sequence: CDR1 SGHRS, CDR2 YFSETQ. CDR3 in amino acids: CASRLVGGGLSNEQFF. The CDR3 nucleotides are TGCGCCAGCAGATTGGTGGGGGGAGGATTGTCCAATGAGCAGTTCTTC.

This clonotype was observed a few times. The rearrangement uses TRBV6-6 and TRBJ2-7, with D perhaps matching TRBD1 (5 bases). The length of the CDR3 is 15 residues. The germline V gene encodes CDR1 MNHNY and CDR2 SVGAGI (reference sequence). The ends were cut back, 6 bases at V and 6 bases at J, with 21 bases in the middle. The CDR3 here is CASSRNRSPTPEQYF. The CDR3, as DNA: TGTGCCAGCAGCCGCAACAGGAGCCCTACCCCCGAGCAGTACTTC.

This clonotype was counted only a few times. CDR3 region: CASSQETAGGISEQFF. The DNA of the CDR3 is TGTGCCAGCAGCCAAGAAACAGCGGGGGGGATTTCTGAGCAGTTCTTC. The chain combines TRBV4-2 with TRBJ2-1; 10 bases agree with TRBD2. V was clipped by 0 bases and J by 9 bases; unmatched bases: 8. CDR3 size: 16 residues. The germline V gene encodes CDR1 LGHNA and CDR2 YNFKEQ.

There are a few counts of this clonotype. The J gene is TRBJ2-5, the V gene TRBV12-3 or TRBV12-4; D not certain. V was shortened by 7 bases and J by 3 bases, with 12 bases between the two germline ends. The CDR3 consists of 13 residues. The CDR3: CASTTGRKETQYF. Written as DNA, the CDR3 is TGTGCCAGCACCACGGGCAGGAAAGAGACCCAGTACTTC.

This clonotype appeared once. The chain joins TRBV7-2 to TRBJ2-4; 7 nucleotides agree with TRBD1. The end of the DNA is better explained by TRBJ2-7, so the J call may be wrong. The CDR3 length is 14 residues. Germline V lookup: CDR1 SGHTA, CDR2 FQGNSA. DNA of the CDR3: TGTGCCAGCAGCTTCCCCGGGACAGCTGACGAGCAGTACTTC. Translation gives CASSFPGTADEQYF.

This clonotype was detected many times. The chain links TRBV10-3 to TRBJ2-7; TRBD1 or TRBD2 may be the D gene (5 bases each). The CDR3 sequence is 15 residues long. Germline CDR1 and CDR2: ENHRY and SYGVKD. V was clipped by 2 bases and J by 3 bases, with 14 bases between them. The CDR3 protein is CAISEPGPLSYEQYF. CDR3 bases: TGTGCCATCAGTGAGCCGGGACCCCTGAGCTACGAGCAGTACTTC.

In its sample, this clonotype was seen a few times. V and J are TRBV20-1 and TRBJ1-5; D remains unclear. Per germline, CDR1 DFQATT and CDR2 SNEGSKA (reference sequence). Trimming pared 1 base from V and 0 bases from J, leaving 10 bases between. CDR3 size: 15 residues. The chain's CDR3 is CSARASPYSNQPQHF. CDR3 coding DNA: TGCAGTGCTAGAGCTAGTCCATATAGCAATCAGCCCCAGCATTTT.

J is TRBJ1-5 and V is TRBV27; D remains ambiguous. Germline V CDR1 and CDR2: MNHEY, SMNVEV (reference sequence). The CDR3 contains 14 residues. The V gene lost 4 bases and the J gene lost 4 bases, with 11 bases spanning the gap. DNA for the CDR3: TGTGCCAGCAGTTCTACAGCGGGTAATCAGCCCCAGCATTTT. Residues: CASSSTAGNQPQHF.

The chain carries TRBV5-5 and TRBJ2-1, with D hard to call. Trimming pared 1 base from V and 0 bases from J, leaving 11 bases between. Germline loops: CDR1 SGHKS, CDR2 YYEKEE (reference sequence). The CDR3 totals 16 residues. The CDR3 DNA sequence: TGTGCCAGCAGCTTGTTTCAGGCTAGCTCCTACAATGAGCAGTTCTTC. It yields the protein CASSLFQASSYNEQFF.

Remarks on this clonotype: Germline and junction disagree at one end, which may indicate a read error. The chain has TRBV20-1 and TRBJ2-3; D possibly uses TRBD1 or TRBD2 (7 bases each). The germline CDR1 and CDR2 sequences are DFQATT and SNEGSKA (reference sequence). The CDR3 runs 14 residues. The CDR3 spells CSARGQAGTDTQYF. CDR3 in DNA: TGCAGCGCTAGGGGGCAAGCGGGAACAGATACGCAGTATTTT.

Only one count was recorded for this clonotype. A read error may produce the germline difference seen at one junction end. The chain links TRBV12-3 or TRBV12-4 to TRBJ2-7; a possible D gene is TRBD2 (5 bases). This CDR3 contains 14 residues. CDR3 in DNA: TGTGCCAGTAGTCCCGTCGGGGTCTCCGACGAGCAGTACTTC. Translation: CASSPVGVSDEQYF.

This sequence joins TRBV6-2 or TRBV6-3 and TRBJ2-1; TRBD2 matches 8 bases. The CDR3 consists of 14 residues. V trimming: 5 bases; J trimming: 9 bases; junction bases outside the gene matches: 9. CDR1 and CDR2 (germline): MNHEY, SVGEGT. The CDR3 spells CASSSPPLAGEQFF. As DNA, the CDR3 is TGTGCCAGCAGTAGCCCTCCCCTAGCGGGTGAGCAGTTCTTC.

V and J are TRBV2 and TRBJ2-5; 7 bases match TRBD1. Germline V gene sequence: CDR1 SNHLY, CDR2 FYNNEI. The ends lost 7 bases at V and 4 bases at J; junction bases unmatched: 3. This CDR3 is 12 amino acids long. The CDR3 loop is CASIQGRETQYF. The CDR3 DNA reads TGTGCCAGCATACAGGGGAGAGAGACCCAGTACTTC.

This clonotype was recorded many times. The chain employs TRBV4-2 and TRBJ2-2; the D is unclear. V was cut by 4 bases and J by 3 bases, with 9 bases left in between. CDR1 LGHNA and CDR2 YNFKEQ come from the germline V gene. The CDR3 has 14 amino acids. The CDR3 DNA sequence: TGTGCCAGCAGCCGGGTGGAAGACACCGGGGAGCTGTTTTTT. As protein: CASSRVEDTGELFF.

The J gene is TRBJ1-1, the V gene TRBV12-3 or TRBV12-4; D unclear. The ends were cut back, 3 bases at V and 9 bases at J, with 14 bases in the middle. The CDR3 covers 13 residues. Here the CDR3 reads CASSFGRNLKAFF. The CDR3 DNA reads TGTGCCAGCAGTTTTGGGCGGAACCTGAAAGCTTTCTTT.

This clonotype has a handful of counts. This rearrangement joins TRBV20-1 to TRBJ1-6; TRBD1 matches at 8 bases. J gave up 12 bases and V 5 bases, and 15 bases lay outside the gene matches. Germline V gene sequence: CDR1 DFQATT, CDR2 SNEGSKA (reference sequence). The CDR3 extends over 15 amino acids. CDR3 coding DNA: TGCAGTGCTTCCCGACAGGGGACGCCGGGTCGACCCCTCCACTTT. Protein sequence: CSASRQGTPGRPLHF.